The 20 T cell receptor beta chains given below trace back to one sample, sequenced in a study of blood T cell repertoires in COVID-19. This table comes from immunoSEQ multiplex PCR, and its TCRdb copy is limited to in-frame clones, with some not included. This table has 160,000 or so clones, 82% appearing once. Source material: peripheral blood. The receptors derive from a woman in her seventies with acute or convalescent COVID-19.

This chain connects TRBV7-2 to TRBJ1-1; 11 bases line up with TRBD1. V lost 4 bases and J lost 1; bases outside the gene matches: 11. CDR3 length: 18 residues. The germline V gene encodes CDR1 SGHTA and CDR2 FQGNSA. The CDR3 is CASSSPPGQGVTNTEAFF. DNA of the CDR3: TGTGCCAGCAGCTCCCCCCCGGGACAGGGGGTTACGAACACTGAAGCTTTCTTT.

This rearrangement joins TRBV7-3 to TRBJ2-2; 7 bases are a match to TRBD2. Germline V gives CDR1 SGHTA, CDR2 FQGTGA. This CDR3 spans 16 amino acids. Trimming cost V 2 bases and J 2 bases; bases outside gene matches: 5. CDR3 in amino acids: CASSLPSGVNTGELFF. CDR3 nucleotides: TGTGCCAGCAGCTTACCCAGCGGGGTTAACACCGGGGAGCTGTTTTTT.

The table lists this clone with a few counts. V gene TRBV19 combines with J gene TRBJ1-1; no firm D call. From germline, CDR1 is LNHDA and CDR2 SQIVND (reference sequence). The CDR3 is 13 amino acids. The V and J ends lost 3 bases and 4 bases respectively, with 9 bases between them. The CDR3 protein is CASSISSLTEAFF. The CDR3 coding sequence is TGTGCCAGTAGTATTAGCAGTCTCACTGAAGCTTTCTTT.

This rearrangement joins TRBV7-6 to TRBJ2-1, with TRBD2 matching 7 bases. The CDR3 runs 15 residues. Germline CDR1 SGHVS, CDR2 FNYEAQ. V was clipped by 1 base and J by 7 bases; unmatched bases: 7. CDR3 region: CASSLVGSGENEQFF. The CDR3 DNA is TGTGCCAGCAGCTTAGTCGGAAGCGGGGAGAATGAGCAGTTCTTC.

The chain has TRBV21-1 and TRBJ2-3; the D segment call TRBD2 is taken from the table without a DNA check. TRBV21-1 is given as a pseudogene. This CDR3 comprises 14 residues. The CDR3 spells CASTQPGSTDTQYF. Written as DNA, the CDR3 is TGTGCCAGCACCCAGCCGGGGAGCACAGATACGCAGTATTTT.

The sample holds one count of this clone. The J gene is TRBJ1-2, the V gene TRBV27, with a possible D match to TRBD1 (6 bases). The CDR3 sequence is 15 residues long. The germline V and J ends were trimmed by 7 bases and 4 bases, with 19 bases remaining between them. CDR1 and CDR2 (germline): MNHEY, SMNVEV (reference sequence). CDR3 sequence: CASTASGGAGYGYTF. CDR3 bases: TGTGCCAGCACCGCTAGTGGGGGGGCTGGCTATGGCTACACCTTC.

The V call is TRBV5-1, the J call TRBJ2-7; 11 nucleotides match TRBD2. This CDR3 has 15 residues. CDR1 is SGHRS and CDR2 is YFSETQ in the germline V gene. Germline trimming cut 9 bases from V and 5 bases from J; bases unmatched to any gene: 13. The CDR3 is CATSGLAGGRNEQYF. The CDR3 DNA reads as TGCGCCACCAGTGGTCTAGCGGGAGGCCGGAACGAGCAGTACTTC.

The chain uses TRBV19 and TRBJ1-2; no definite D call. Germline CDR1 and CDR2: LNHDA and SQIVND (reference sequence). Trimming removed 8 bases at V and 0 bases at J, with 19 bases between. The CDR3 extends over 16 amino acids. CDR3 coding DNA: TGTGCCAGTCGATGGGCGGGCGGCCCTTCTAACTATGGCTACACCTTC. It codes for CASRWAGGPSNYGYTF.

The chain carries TRBV20-1 and TRBJ1-5; D is perhaps TRBD1 (6 bases). The V end was cut by 3 bases, the J end by 5 bases, with 11 bases between. The germline gives CDR1 DFQATT, CDR2 SNEGSKA (reference sequence). There are 13 residues in the CDR3. CDR3 sequence reads: CSASGGLDQPQHF. The CDR3 DNA sequence: TGCAGTGCTAGTGGGGGCTTGGATCAGCCCCAGCATTTT.

The J gene is TRBJ2-3, the V gene TRBV29-1; TRBD1 aligns across 8 bases. V dropped 3 bases and J dropped 2; count of bases not matched to a gene: 10. CDR3 size: 16 residues. Germline CDR1 and CDR2: SQVTM and ANQGSEA. The CDR3 loop is CSVDGPTGASTDTQYF. The CDR3 DNA reads TGCAGCGTTGATGGCCCGACAGGGGCTTCCACAGATACGCAGTATTTT.

CDR3 DNA sequence: TGTGCCAGCGCTTTGGACACGGCCAATCAGCCCCAGCATTTT. This codes for CASALDTANQPQHF. This chain links TRBV28 with TRBJ1-5; weak D call: TRBD1 (5 bases). There are 14 residues in the CDR3. In germline, CDR1 is MDHEN, CDR2 SYDVKM. The germline V and J ends were trimmed by 8 bases and 3 bases, with 14 bases remaining between them.

This clone showed up just once. The gene calls are TRBV3-1 (or the pseudogene TRBV3-2) and TRBJ2-7; 10 bases map to TRBD1. Germline CDR1 reads LGHDT; CDR2 reads YNNKEL (reference sequence). The CDR3 is 16 residues long. V gave up 4 bases and J gave up 4 bases; unmatched junction bases: 10. CDR3 amino acids: CASSPAGQGFYYEQYF. In DNA, the CDR3 is TGTGCCAGCAGCCCGGCGGGACAGGGGTTTTATTACGAGCAGTACTTC.

This chain joins TRBV7-2 and TRBJ2-1, with D possibly matching TRBD1 (5 bases). Germline CDR1 is SGHTA and CDR2 is FQGNSA. The CDR3 is made up of 13 amino acids. V lost 5 bases, J lost 10 bases, and 15 bases lay in between. CDR3 region: CASSNRQSLEQFF. The CDR3 DNA sequence: TGTGCCAGCAGCAATCGACAGTCTCTAGAGCAGTTCTTC.

The chain combines TRBV9 with TRBJ2-7; 8 bases agree with TRBD2. Germline trimming cut 0 bases from V and 3 bases from J; bases unmatched to any gene: 11. There are 17 residues in the CDR3. Germline V gene sequence: CDR1 SGDLS, CDR2 YYNGEE. The CDR3 nucleotides are TGTGCCAGCAGCGTAGTTTCTAATGGAGGGACTAGCTACGAGCAGTACTTC. Its protein is CASSVVSNGGTSYEQYF.

This clone was seen a few times. The chain joins TRBV4-2 to TRBJ1-4; D gene unclear. Germline V gene sequence: CDR1 LGHNA, CDR2 YNFKEQ. The CDR3 is made up of 14 amino acids. V was trimmed by 4 bases and J by 5 bases, leaving 11 bases between them. Here the CDR3 reads CASSPREANEKLFF. The CDR3 DNA sequence: TGTGCCAGCAGCCCCCGGGAGGCAAATGAAAAACTGTTTTTT.

The chain is built from TRBV6-5 and TRBJ2-7, with a tentative D call TRBD1 (5 bases). This CDR3 has 13 amino acids. Trimming cost V 8 bases and J 2 bases, with 13 bases left between them. Germline-derived CDR1 and CDR2 are MNHEY and SVGAGI. The CDR3 loop is CASERQTAYEQYF. The CDR3 DNA follows: TGTGCCAGCGAACGACAGACAGCCTACGAGCAGTACTTC.

This clone was found a few times. For the CDR3, the DNA is TGTGCCAGGGAGAGTATTGCGGGGGCGGTGGAGACCCAGTACTTC. Its translation: CARESIAGAVETQYF. V is TRBV27 and J is TRBJ2-5; D is perhaps TRBD2 (7 bases). The length of the CDR3 is 15 residues. Germline-derived CDR1 and CDR2 are MNHEY and SMNVEV (reference sequence). V was shortened by 9 bases and J by 5 bases, with 22 bases between the two germline ends.

The gene calls are TRBV12-3 or TRBV12-4 and TRBJ1-1, with unresolved D. The CDR3 is made up of 11 amino acids. The V end was cut by 7 bases, the J end by 8 bases, with 11 bases between. As DNA, the CDR3 is TGTGCCAGCACCCCTCTACGAGAAGCTTTCTTT. This sequence encodes CASTPLREAFF.

The chain links TRBV19 to TRBJ2-1; the match to TRBD2 covers 11 bases. Germline CDR1 reads LNHDA; CDR2 reads SQIVND (reference sequence). Trimming at V came to 5 bases and at J to 9 bases, leaving 6 bases not matched to a gene. This CDR3 spans 14 amino acids. The CDR3 DNA is TGTGCCAGTAGTGCCACTAGCGGGGGACTTGAGCAGTTCTTC. This encodes CASSATSGGLEQFF.

V usage is TRBV5-4 and J usage is TRBJ2-1; the D gene is possibly TRBD2 (5 bases). Germline-derived CDR1 and CDR2 are SGHNT and YYREEE (reference sequence). The V gene lost 8 bases and the J gene lost 1 base, with 13 bases spanning the gap. This CDR3 region has 14 residues. As DNA, the CDR3 is TGTGCCAGACGAGCGGATAAATCCTACAATGAGCAGTTCTTC. Translating it yields CARRADKSYNEQFF. The full variable domain, with the rest looked up from reference TRBV5-4 and TRBJ2-1, is ETGVTQSPTHLIKTRGQQVTLRCSSQSGHNTVSWYQQALGQGPQFIFQYYREEENGRGNFPPRFSGLQFPNYSSELNVNALELDDSALYLCARRADKSYNEQFFGPGTRLTVL.